This T cell receptor beta chain was recorded in a study of vaccination effects on CD4 cells after COVID-19. Study-level information: The median interval between the second dose and post-vaccine sampling was 72 days.

Profiling relied on immunoSEQ multiplex PCR, and the TCRdb table lists in-frame clones only, not all of them. Of over 25,000 clones listed, 60% to 80% are singletons. About this clone: Its antigen remains unidentified.

The ends were cut back, 4 bases at V and 1 base at J, with 11 bases in the middle. Germline CDR1 KGHSH, CDR2 LQKENI. The CDR3 has 14 amino acids. Study-level points and caveats: Whether induced by infection or by vaccine, clones showed marked clonal contraction late after vaccination. In the study, convalescent patients were few, and early post-infection timepoints were absent.

Sequencing followed a ViraFEST assay step that expanded antigen-specific CD4+ T cells with viral peptide pools. Following a 10-day culture, CD4+ T cells were purified. Participants got two doses of BNT162b2 or mRNA-1273 vaccine. The authors replaced half the medium with IL-2 medium on days 3 and 7. This chain uses TRBV18 with TRBJ2-7; perhaps TRBD1 as D (5 bases). The clonotype comes from a human donor who received a COVID-19 vaccine. Some clones in this sample may be carry-over from other donors' samples. The input for sequencing was CD4+ T cells from PBMCs cultured with SARS-CoV-2 spike peptides, taken after COVID-19 vaccination. DNA for the CDR3: TGTGCCAGCTCACGTTCCGGACATTCCTACGAGCAGTACGTC. This gives the protein CASSRSGHSYEQYV.